The rows below give T cell receptor beta chains drawn from one sample of a study of T cells in Graves' hyperthyroidism and ophthalmopathy. Using its own MiXCR run on the multiplex PCR reads, TCRdb lists one record per CDR3 protein. Of 530,000 or so distinct CDR3 sequences listed, under 60% are singletons. Material: peripheral blood or thyroid tissue (not recorded which). These receptors were collected from a woman aged 18-29 years with Graves' hyperthyroidism. Both conserved end residues are part of each CDR3. Fields, in order: clone size, J gene, D gene, V gene, CDR3 DNA, CDR3 protein. D genes are given only for firm matches. Expanded clones get a size class; other rows say once, few or many, or leave the size out.

.	TRBJ1-2	.	TRBV7-2	TGTGCCAGCAGCTTTATGGGGGCAAACTATGGCTACACCTTC	CASSFMGANYGYTF
few	TRBJ2-3	.	TRBV4-2	TGTGCCAGCAGCCAAGAGCGAAACACAGATACGCAGTATTTT	CASSQERNTDTQYF
many	TRBJ2-7	.	TRBV27	TGTGCCAGCAGTTTATCGTTTAGCGGTAGCTACGAGCAGTACTTC	CASSLSFSGSYEQYF
.	TRBJ2-5	TRBD2	TRBV11-3	TGTGCCAGCAGCTTAGCTAGCGGGAGGGCCCAAGAGACCCAGTACTTC	CASSLASGRAQETQYF
.	TRBJ1-2	.	TRBV9	TGTGCCGGCAGCGTACGAGGGGACTATGGCTACACCTTC	CAGSVRGDYGYTF
.	TRBJ1-2	TRBD1	TRBV10-3	TGTGCCAACGGGACAGGGGGCTACACCTTC	CANGTGGYTF
many	TRBJ2-2	.	TRBV25-1	TGTGCCAGCAGTGAATTCGTTCCGCAGGACACCGGGGAGCTGTTTTTT	CASSEFVPQDTGELFF
few	TRBJ2-1	.	TRBV20-1	TGCAGTGCGGTCGAGGGAGTGGACGAGCAGTTCTTC	CSAVEGVDEQFF
.	TRBJ2-1	TRBD2	TRBV5-1	TGCGCCAGCAGGGGACTAGCGGAGGGCCGTGAGCAGTTCTTC	CASRGLAEGREQFF
.	TRBJ2-2	.	TRBV20-1	TGCAGTGCAGGGAACACCGGGGAGCTGTTTTTT	CSAGNTGELFF
many	TRBJ2-7	.	TRBV6-1	TGTGCCAGCAGTGAAGAACCCAGCTCCTACGAGCAGTACTTC	CASSEEPSSYEQYF
.	TRBJ2-6	TRBD2	TRBV20-1	TGCAGCACAGGACTAGCGGGAGAAGATGGGGCCAACGTCCTGACTTTC	CSTGLAGEDGANVLTF
many	TRBJ1-5	TRBD1	TRBV4-1	TGCGCCAGCAGCCATTGGACAGGGGGCGGCAATCAGCCCCAGCATTTT	CASSHWTGGGNQPQHF
.	TRBJ1-2	.	TRBV7-9	TGTGCCAGCAGCCCGGCCAGGGGTCAACGGGGCTATGGCTACACCTTC	CASSPARGQRGYGYTF
many	TRBJ2-5	.	TRBV7-9	TGTGCCAGCAGCCGTATCTATGAGGTCCAAGAGACCCAGTACTTC	CASSRIYEVQETQYF
many	TRBJ1-5	.	TRBV19	TGTGCCAGTAGTACCGGGACTATAGTGACTCAGCCCCAGCATTTT	CASSTGTIVTQPQHF
many	TRBJ2-5	.	TRBV15	TGTGCCACCAGACCAGGACAGCTAGGGGTTGGCACCCAGTACTTC	CATRPGQLGVGTQYF
.	TRBJ2-2	TRBD1	TRBV27	TGTGCCAGCAGTCCCCGTTGGTCCGGACAGGGAGTCCCCGGGGAGCTGTTTTTT	CASSPRWSGQGVPGELFF
many	TRBJ1-4	.	TRBV19	TGTGCCAGCAGTAGGACAGAAAATGAAAAACTGTTTTTT	CASSRTENEKLFF
many	TRBJ1-1	.	TRBV4-3	TGCGCCAGCAGCCCCAGGGTCGGTGCTGAAGCTTTCTTT	CASSPRVGAEAFF
once	TRBJ2-7	TRBD2	TRBV13	TGTGCCATCAACCCGGGGACTAGTGCCACCGGGGAGCAGTACTTC	CAINPGTSATGEQYF
.	TRBJ1-5	.	TRBV7-2	TGTGCCAGCAGAAGAGGATGCGGGAGGCCCCAGCATTTT	CASRRGCGRPQHF